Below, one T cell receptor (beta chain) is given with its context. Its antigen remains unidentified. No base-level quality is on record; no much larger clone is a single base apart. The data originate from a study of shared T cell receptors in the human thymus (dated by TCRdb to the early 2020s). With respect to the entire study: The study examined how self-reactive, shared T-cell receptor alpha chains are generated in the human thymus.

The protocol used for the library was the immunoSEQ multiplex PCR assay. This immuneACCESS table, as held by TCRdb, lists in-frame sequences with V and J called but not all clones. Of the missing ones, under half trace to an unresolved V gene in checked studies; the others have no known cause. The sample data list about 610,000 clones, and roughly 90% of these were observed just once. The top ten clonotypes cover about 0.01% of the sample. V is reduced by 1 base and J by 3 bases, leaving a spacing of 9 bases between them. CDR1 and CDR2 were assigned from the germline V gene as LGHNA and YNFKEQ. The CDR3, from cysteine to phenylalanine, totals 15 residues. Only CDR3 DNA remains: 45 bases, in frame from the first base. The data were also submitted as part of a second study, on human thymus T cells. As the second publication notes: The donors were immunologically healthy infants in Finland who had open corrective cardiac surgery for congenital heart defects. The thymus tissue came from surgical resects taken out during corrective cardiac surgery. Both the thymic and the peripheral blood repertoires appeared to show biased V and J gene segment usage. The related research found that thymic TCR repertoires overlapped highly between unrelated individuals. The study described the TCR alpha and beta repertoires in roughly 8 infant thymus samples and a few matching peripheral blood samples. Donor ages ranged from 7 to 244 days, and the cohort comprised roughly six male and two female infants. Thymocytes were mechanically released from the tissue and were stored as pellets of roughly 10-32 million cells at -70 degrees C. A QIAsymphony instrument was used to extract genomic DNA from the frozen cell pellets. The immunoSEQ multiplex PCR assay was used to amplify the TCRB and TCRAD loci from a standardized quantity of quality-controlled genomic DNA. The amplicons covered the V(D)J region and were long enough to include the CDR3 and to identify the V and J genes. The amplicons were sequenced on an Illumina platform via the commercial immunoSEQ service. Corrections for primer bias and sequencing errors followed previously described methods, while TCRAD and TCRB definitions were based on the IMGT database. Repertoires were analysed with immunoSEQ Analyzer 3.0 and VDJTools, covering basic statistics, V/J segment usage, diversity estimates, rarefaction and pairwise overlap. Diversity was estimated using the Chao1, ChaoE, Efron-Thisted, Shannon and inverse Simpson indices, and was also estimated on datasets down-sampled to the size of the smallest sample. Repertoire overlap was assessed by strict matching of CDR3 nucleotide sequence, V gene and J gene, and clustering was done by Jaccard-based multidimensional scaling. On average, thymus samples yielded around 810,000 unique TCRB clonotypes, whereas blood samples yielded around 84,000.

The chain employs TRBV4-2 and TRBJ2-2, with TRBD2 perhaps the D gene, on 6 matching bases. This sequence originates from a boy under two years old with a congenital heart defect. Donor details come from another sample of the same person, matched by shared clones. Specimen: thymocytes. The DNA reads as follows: TGTGCCAGCAGCCAAGCGGGAGCGGACACCGGGGAGCTGTTTTTT. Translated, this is CASSQAGADTGELFF.